A selection of T cell receptor beta chains follows, all from one sample in a study of vaccination and CD4 T cells after COVID-19. TCRdb reprocessed the PCR reads via MiXCR and lists one record per CDR3 protein. This sample has about 15,000 distinct CDR3 sequences, with about 50% found just once. These receptors have no identified antigens. The sequences come from CD4+ T cells from blood, cultured in vitro, collected about 7 months after SARS-CoV-2 vaccination. These receptors were obtained from a human donor who had recovered from COVID-19. CDR3s include the opening cysteine and the closing phenylalanine or tryptophan. The D gene is left open where the match is weak. Clone size is not always given. Where it is, it says once, few, many or a class for expanded clones.

NA	TRBV7-2	TRBJ2-2	TRBD1	TGTGCCAGCAGCCCCGGAGGAGGGACAGGAACCGGGGAGCTGTTTTTT	CASSPGGGTGTGELFF
NA	TRBV7-2	TRBJ2-2	TRBD2	TGTGCCAGCAGCTTAGGTACTAGCGGGTACCGCACCGGGGAGCTGTTTTTT	CASSLGTSGYRTGELFF
few	TRBV7-2	TRBJ1-2	NA	TGTGCCAGCAGCCTCGGAGGCCTGACGTATGGCTACACCTTC	CASSLGGLTYGYTF
NA	TRBV6-1	TRBJ1-5	NA	TGTGCCAGCAGCCCAGGGTCGGGGCAGCCCCAGCATTTT	CASSPGSGQPQHF
NA	TRBV4-2	TRBJ2-3	NA	TGTGCCAGCAGCCAAGTAGGTCGGACAGATACGCAGTATTTT	CASSQVGRTDTQYF
few	TRBV20-1	TRBJ1-1	NA	TGCAGTCCTCTTAGGGCCAGCATGAACACTGAAGCTTTCTTT	CSPLRASMNTEAFF
few	TRBV20-1	TRBJ2-3	TRBD2	TGCAGTGCTAGCACTCACGGACTAGCGGGGGGACCTAGCACAGATACGCAGTATTTT	CSASTHGLAGGPSTDTQYF
NA	TRBV12-3/TRBV12-4	TRBJ1-2	NA	TGTGCCAGCAGTTTACCGGCCTATGGCTACACCTTC	CASSLPAYGYTF
NA	TRBV7-9	TRBJ2-5	TRBD2	TGTGCCAGCAGCTTAAGACGGGAGGGCCAAGAGACCCAGTACTTC	CASSLRREGQETQYF
once	TRBV7-2	TRBJ2-3	TRBD2	TGTGCCAGCAGCTTCCCTATCGTTTATCAGCGGGGCGGAAGAAACACAGATACGCAGTATTTT	CASSFPIVYQRGGRNTDTQYF
large	TRBV4-1	TRBJ2-5	TRBD2	TGCGCCAGCAGGAAAGGACTAGCGGGGGAGGAGACCCAGTACTTC	CASRKGLAGEETQYF
few	TRBV19	TRBJ1-5	NA	TGTGCCAGTAGTTGGACCGTTGTTAGCAATCAGCCCCAGCATTTT	CASSWTVVSNQPQHF
NA	TRBV7-2	TRBJ1-6	NA	TGTGCCAGCACCCAGGACAGATATAATTCACCCCTCCACTTT	CASTQDRYNSPLHF
NA	TRBV6-1	TRBJ2-3	TRBD2	TGTGCCAGCAGTGTAGAAGTAGCGGGGGCGGGGGGAGATACGCAGTATTTT	CASSVEVAGAGGDTQYF
NA	TRBV10-3	TRBJ2-3	NA	TGTGCCATCGCCGGAGGCCGCACAGATACGCAGTATTTT	CAIAGGRTDTQYF
NA	TRBV27	TRBJ2-7	NA	TGTGCCAGCAGGTACATCAGCTCCTACGAGCAGTACTTC	CASRYISSYEQYF
NA	TRBV24-1	TRBJ2-1	NA	TGTGCCACCAGTGAGGGCGGGGATCCTCGGCAGTTCTTC	CATSEGGDPRQFF
NA	TRBV20-1	TRBJ2-5	NA	TGCAGTGCACCTCAGGGGTCTTTAGAGACCCAGTACTTC	CSAPQGSLETQYF
NA	TRBV28	TRBJ1-1	TRBD1	TGTGCCAGCAGTTCCCAAAGGACAGGGGGCCCTGAAGCTTTCTTT	CASSSQRTGGPEAFF
NA	TRBV27	TRBJ2-7	TRBD1	TGTGCCAGCAGTTTACGACAGGGGACCATCTACGAGCAGTACTTC	CASSLRQGTIYEQYF
NA	TRBV7-9	TRBJ2-5	NA	TGTGCCAGCAGCTTAATCGGTCGAGAGACCCAGTACTTC	CASSLIGRETQYF
once	TRBV7-6	TRBJ2-5	NA	TGTGCCAGCAGCCCCCGACAAGAGACCCAGTACTTC	CASSPRQETQYF
few	TRBV2	TRBJ2-7	NA	TGTGCCAGCAGTGATCCGGGACTCTACGAGCAGTACTTC	CASSDPGLYEQYF
once	TRBV6-2/TRBV6-3	TRBJ1-1	NA	TGTGCCAGCAGTTCACCCTTTTCCGGGACTGAAGCTTTCTTT	CASSSPFSGTEAFF